The rows below give T cell receptor beta chains drawn from one sample of a study of shared clonotypes between healthy human individuals. Only in-frame clones appear in the TCRdb table, and some are missing; sequencing was by immunoSEQ multiplex PCR. The sample has hundreds of thousands of clones; roughly 79% are singletons. The sequencing input was PBMCs. The receptors were gathered from a woman aged 40-49 years in good health. Some clones in this sample may be carry-over from other donors' samples. Both conserved end residues are part of each CDR3. The D gene is left open where the match is weak. For some rows the clone size is stated as once, few or many, or as a class when expanded; others skip it.

v_gene	abundance	d_gene	j_gene	CDR3aa	CDR3nt
TRBV7-6	NA	NA	TRBJ2-1	CASSRFSNEQFF	TGTGCCAGCAGCCGTTTTAGCAATGAGCAGTTCTTC
TRBV11-2	NA	TRBD2	TRBJ2-2	CASSLGPSGSRGTGELFF	TGTGCCAGCAGCTTAGGACCTAGCGGGAGTAGGGGCACCGGGGAGCTGTTTTTT
TRBV5-8	NA	NA	TRBJ1-1	CASSTRGLGITEAFF	TGTGCCAGCAGCACCCGGGGCCTAGGAATCACTGAAGCTTTCTTT
TRBV30	NA	TRBD1	TRBJ2-2	CAWRQGASGELFF	TGTGCCTGGAGGCAGGGGGCGAGCGGGGAGCTGTTTTTT
TRBV9	NA	TRBD2	TRBJ2-7	CASSVAPGEGWEQYF	TGTGCCAGCAGCGTAGCCCCCGGGGAGGGCTGGGAGCAGTACTTC
TRBV5-8	NA	NA	TRBJ1-5	CASSPGEISNQPQHF	TGTGCCAGCAGCCCGGGAGAGATTAGCAATCAGCCCCAGCATTTT
TRBV30	NA	NA	TRBJ2-7	CAWSPDRHSYEQYF	TGTGCCTGGAGCCCCGACAGGCACTCCTACGAGCAGTACTTC
TRBV29-1	NA	NA	TRBJ2-3	CSVAGTGWKYF	TGCAGCGTTGCTGGAACAGGGTGGAAGTATTTT
TRBV5-1	NA	NA	TRBJ2-7	CASSLAGGSGYEQYF	TGCGCCAGCAGCTTGGCAGGGGGGAGTGGCTACGAGCAGTACTTC
TRBV18	NA	TRBD1	TRBJ2-7	CASSPQTGRPHEQYF	TGTGCCAGCTCACCACAGACAGGGAGACCCCACGAGCAGTACTTC
TRBV11-3	few	TRBD2	TRBJ2-7	CASSRLAGGLQYF	TGTGCCAGCAGCCGACTAGCGGGAGGGTTGCAGTACTTC
TRBV11-2	few	NA	TRBJ1-1	CASSLGQGGTEAFF	TGTGCCAGCAGCTTAGGGCAGGGAGGCACTGAAGCTTTCTTT
TRBV5-1	NA	NA	TRBJ1-4	CASSQDFRIPKPNEKLFF	TGCGCCAGCAGCCAGGATTTCAGGATCCCAAAGCCTAATGAAAAACTGTTTTTT
TRBV27	once	NA	TRBJ2-7	CASSPTGSYEQYF	TGTGCCAGCAGTCCCACAGGTTCCTACGAGCAGTACTTC
TRBV2	NA	NA	TRBJ1-1	CASSEGGISAFF	TGTGCCAGCAGTGAAGGAGGTATTAGCGCTTTCTTT
TRBV12-1	NA	NA	TRBJ2-7	CASRPPTYEQYF	TGTGCCAGCAGGCCCCCCACCTACGAGCAGTACTTC
TRBV5-6	NA	TRBD1	TRBJ1-1	CASSPTGANTEAFF	TGTGCCAGCAGCCCGACAGGGGCGAACACTGAAGCTTTCTTT
TRBV19	NA	TRBD1	TRBJ2-3	CASSIIGTASTDTQYF	TGTGCCAGTAGTATAATCGGGACAGCGAGCACAGATACGCAGTATTTT
TRBV10-1	NA	NA	TRBJ1-5	CASRTQTDQHSNQPQHF	TGCGCCAGCAGGACCCAGACAGACCAACATAGCAATCAGCCCCAGCATTTT
TRBV4-1	NA	NA	TRBJ2-5	CASSQDTETQYF	TGCGCCAGCAGCCAAGATACGGAGACCCAGTACTTC
TRBV5-8	NA	NA	TRBJ2-3	CASSLSGSFGSDTQYF	TGTGCCAGCAGCTTGTCCGGGTCTTTCGGTTCAGATACGCAGTATTTT
TRBV4-2	few	NA	TRBJ1-1	CASSASGLRNTEAFF	TGTGCCAGCAGCGCCTCAGGGTTGAGAAACACTGAAGCTTTCTTT